This T cell receptor beta chain was sequenced during a study of T cell responses to AZD1222 COVID-19 vaccine. Sequenced by immunoSEQ multiplex PCR; TCRdb stores in-frame clones only, minus some. The sample consists of 40,000 to 50,000 clones, about nine tenths of them appearing once. Notes on the study in general: There were vaccine-associated CD4 TCRs across spike, dominant at 160-218 and 743-854. Spike-specific TCR breadth and depth grew following two AZD1222 doses.

Deletions cut 2 bases from V and 2 bases from J, with 4 bases between. The V gene's germline CDR1 is SGHNT and CDR2 YYREEE (reference sequence). The CDR3 runs to 12 residues. With regard to this clone: Its antigen is still unknown.

This chain uses TRBV5-4 with TRBJ2-5; D gene unclear. This TCR was recovered from an adult who received the AZD1222 COVID-19 vaccine. The source was peripheral blood, collected 28 days after the second AZD1222 dose. In DNA, the CDR3 is TGTGCCAGCAGCTTACCTCAAGAGACCCAGTACTTC. It is translated as CASSLPQETQYF. Full variable domain (outside the CDR3, taken from reference TRBV5-4 and TRBJ2-5): ETGVTQSPTHLIKTRGQQVTLRCSSQSGHNTVSWYQQALGQGPQFIFQYYREEENGRGNFPPRFSGLQFPNYSSELNVNALELDDSALYLCASSLPQETQYFGPGTRLLVL.